Presented here are 18 T cell receptor beta chains from one specimen sequenced in a study of vaccination and CD4 T cells after COVID-19. Cultured CD4+ T cells had their DNA profiled by the Oncomine TCR Beta short-read assay. TCRdb processed the PCR reads anew with MiXCR; each CDR3 protein has one entry. The sample lists about 4,600 distinct CDR3 sequences, less than 45% occurring once. The treatment was: approximately nine-day PBMC culture with coronavirus spike peptide pools or control peptides (ViraFEST assay). Their antigens remain unidentified. Sequencing input: CD4+ T cells from blood, cultured in vitro. These receptors came from a human donor who had recovered from COVID-19.

The chain links TRBV20-1 to TRBJ1-2; 12 positions agree with TRBD1. V lost 1 base and J lost 4; bases outside the gene matches: 7. Germline V gene lookup returns CDR1 DFQATT and CDR2 SNEGSKA (reference sequence). The CDR3 consists of 16 residues. The CDR3 DNA reads TGCAGTGCTAGAGTCCGGGACAGGGGGCACATCTATGGCTACACCTTC. Its protein product is CSARVRDRGHIYGYTF.

The chain employs TRBV27 and TRBJ1-1; D is uncertain. The length of the CDR3 is 16 residues. V lost 3 bases, J lost 3 bases, and 17 bases lay in between. CDR1 MNHEY and CDR2 SMNVEV come from the germline V gene (reference sequence). The CDR3 spells CASSFGFELGDTEAFF. CDR3 bases: TGTGCCAGCAGTTTTGGTTTCGAGTTGGGTGACACTGAAGCTTTCTTT.

The V call is TRBV20-1, the J call TRBJ2-1; 7 bases align to TRBD2. The CDR3 sequence is 12 residues long. Germline trimming cut 6 bases from V and 8 bases from J; bases unmatched to any gene: 7. Germline values: CDR1 DFQATT, CDR2 SNEGSKA (reference sequence). CDR3 sequence (DNA): TGCAGTGCACAGACTAGCATCCATGAGCAGTTCTTC. As protein: CSAQTSIHEQFF.

V and J are TRBV6-1 and TRBJ1-1, with D maybe TRBD1 (5 bases). Germline V lookup: CDR1 MNHNS, CDR2 SASEGT. The CDR3 consists of 14 residues. Trimming pared 5 bases from V and 10 bases from J, leaving 20 bases between. The CDR3 reads CASSRRGVSVRAFF. The CDR3 bases are TGTGCCAGCAGTCGCAGAGGGGTGTCGGTTCGAGCTTTCTTT.

The genes are TRBV12-3 or TRBV12-4 and TRBJ1-1, with TRBD1 matching 7 bases. Trimming removed 8 bases from V and 2 bases from J; junction bases left unmatched: 5. This CDR3 has 13 residues. The CDR3 sequence: CASGRQGNTEAFF. CDR3 bases: TGTGCCAGCGGAAGACAGGGTAACACTGAAGCTTTCTTT.

The V and J genes are TRBV15 and TRBJ2-2; 7 bases agree with TRBD1. Germline V gives CDR1 LNHNV, CDR2 YYDKDF (reference sequence). V was clipped by 1 base and J by 1 base; unmatched bases: 3. The CDR3 runs 16 residues. The CDR3 loop is CATSRGGTENTGELFF. DNA for the CDR3: TGTGCCACCAGCAGAGGGGGGACAGAGAACACCGGGGAGCTGTTTTTT.

The sample holds a few counts of this clonotype. The rearrangement uses TRBV20-1 and TRBJ2-5; 7 bases agree with TRBD2. Germline CDR1 and CDR2: DFQATT and SNEGSKA (reference sequence). The CDR3 is made up of 12 amino acids. DNA of the CDR3: TGCAGCGCCAGCGGGAACCAAGAGACCCAGTACTTC. The encoded protein is CSASGNQETQYF.

This sequence joins TRBV20-1 and TRBJ2-3, with TRBD1 as a possible D gene (6 bases). There are 14 residues in the CDR3. Trimming took 5 bases from V and 3 from J, leaving 15 bases between them. The germline V gene encodes CDR1 DFQATT and CDR2 SNEGSKA (reference sequence). DNA of the CDR3: TGCAGTGCTCATAACAGGGACGGTACAGATACGCAGTATTTT. This translates into CSAHNRDGTDTQYF.

This chain links TRBV27 with TRBJ1-1; TRBD1 matches at 10 bases. The CDR3 contains 16 residues. V lost 2 bases to trimming and J lost 6 bases; unmatched junction nucleotides: 9. The germline CDR1 and CDR2 sequences are MNHEY and SMNVEV (reference sequence). The CDR3 region has the DNA TGTGCCAGCAGTTTAGACAGGGGGCCCCGTGGGGCTGAAGCTTTCTTT. It encodes CASSLDRGPRGAEAFF.

The chain combines TRBV19 with TRBJ2-3; D gene uncertain. V was pared by 6 bases and J by 4 bases, with 14 bases between. Germline lookup yields CDR1 LNHDA and CDR2 SQIVND (reference sequence). The CDR3 contains 14 residues. The CDR3 region has the DNA TGTGCCAGTAGGCCACGCTCCCAGGCAGATACGCAGTATTTT. Encoded protein: CASRPRSQADTQYF.

The chain carries TRBV15 and TRBJ2-2; weak D call: TRBD1 (7 bases). CDR3 size: 13 residues. The germline V and J ends were trimmed by 8 bases and 7 bases, with 14 bases remaining between them. Germline values: CDR1 LNHNV, CDR2 YYDKDF (reference sequence). The CDR3 loop is CATGGTVLGELFF. The CDR3 DNA is TGTGCCACCGGGGGGACAGTTCTCGGGGAGCTGTTTTTT. The entire variable domain, with the rest obtained from reference TRBV15 and TRBJ2-2, is as follows: DAMVIQNPRYQVTQFGKPVTLSCSQTLNHNVMYWYQQKSSQAPKLLFHYYDKDFNNEADTPDNFQSRRPNTSFCFLDIRSPGLGDTAMYLCATGGTVLGELFFGEGSRLTVL.

This clonotype was seen a handful of times. The chain carries TRBV19 and TRBJ1-5; 8 nucleotides align to TRBD1. Trimming cost V 7 bases and J 2 bases; bases outside gene matches: 4. CDR3 length: 14 residues. Germline lookup yields CDR1 LNHDA and CDR2 SQIVND (reference sequence). DNA of the CDR3: TGTGCCAGTACTAAGGACAGGGGCAATCAGCCCCAGCATTTT. As protein: CASTKDRGNQPQHF.

This clonotype was seen just once. J is TRBJ2-7 and V is TRBV7-6; maybe TRBD1 (6 bases). In germline, CDR1 is SGHVS, CDR2 FNYEAQ. Trimming left V 5 bases short and J 6 bases short, with 11 bases between. The length of the CDR3 is 12 residues. CDR3 protein: CASSAQTGEQYF. In DNA, the CDR3 is TGTGCCAGCAGCGCGCAGACAGGCGAGCAGTACTTC. The full variable domain, completed using reference TRBV7-6 and TRBJ2-7, is GAGVSQSPRYKVTKRGQDVALRCDPISGHVSLYWYRQALGQGPEFLTYFNYEAQQDKSGLPNDRFSAERPEGSISTLTIQRTEQRDSAMYRCASSAQTGEQYFGPGTRLTVT.

A few counts support this clonotype. The chain has TRBV27 and TRBJ2-7, with a weak D call TRBD2 (5 bases). CDR1 MNHEY and CDR2 SMNVEV come from the germline V gene (reference sequence). Deletions cut 5 bases from V and 6 bases from J, with 17 bases between. The CDR3 is 14 amino acids. DNA of the CDR3: TGTGCCAGCAGTCCTGGGCGGGTGGGTTCCGAGCAGTACTTC. Protein: CASSPGRVGSEQYF.

This chain connects TRBV6-1 to TRBJ2-2; 11 nucleotides align to TRBD1. Germline-derived CDR1 and CDR2 are MNHNS and SASEGT. The CDR3 loop spans 15 amino acids. After removal of 9 bases from V and 3 bases from J, the junction contained 6 bases not matched to a gene. Here the CDR3 DNA reads TGTGCCAGGATATTGGGACAGGGGGACACCGGGGAGCTGTTTTTT. Residues: CARILGQGDTGELFF.

The J gene is TRBJ2-7, the V gene TRBV20-1; 14 bases align to TRBD2. The ends lost 5 bases at V and 6 bases at J; junction bases unmatched: 6. Germline CDR1 and CDR2: DFQATT and SNEGSKA (reference sequence). The CDR3 is 14 amino acids. The CDR3 reads CSAWGLAGAGEQYF. The CDR3 nucleotides are TGCAGTGCTTGGGGACTAGCGGGAGCCGGCGAGCAGTACTTC.

The gene calls are TRBV18 and TRBJ1-3; D not certain. V lost 5 bases and J 0 bases, leaving 17 bases between the germline ends. Per germline, CDR1 KGHSH and CDR2 LQKENI. This CDR3 is built from 17 residues. The CDR3 protein is CASSARKGLLSGNTIYF. CDR3 nucleotide sequence: TGTGCCAGCTCAGCCCGTAAAGGCCTACTCTCTGGAAACACCATATATTTT. Full variable domain (outside the CDR3, taken from reference TRBV18 and TRBJ1-3): NAGVMQNPRHLVRRRGQEARLRCSPMKGHSHVYWYRQLPEEGLKFMVYLQKENIIDESGMPKERFSAEFPKEGPSILRIQQVVRGDSAAYFCASSARKGLLSGNTIYFGEGSWLTVV.

This clonotype qualifies as medium-sized (0.01 to 0.1%). The chain employs TRBV27 and TRBJ1-1; tentatively, D is TRBD1 (6 bases). CDR1 MNHEY and CDR2 SMNVEV come from the germline V gene (reference sequence). The CDR3 has 14 amino acids. Trimming removed 7 bases at V and 0 bases at J, with 12 bases between. CDR3 region: CASIGQTMNTEAFF. CDR3 coding DNA: TGTGCCAGCATTGGACAGACTATGAACACTGAAGCTTTCTTT.